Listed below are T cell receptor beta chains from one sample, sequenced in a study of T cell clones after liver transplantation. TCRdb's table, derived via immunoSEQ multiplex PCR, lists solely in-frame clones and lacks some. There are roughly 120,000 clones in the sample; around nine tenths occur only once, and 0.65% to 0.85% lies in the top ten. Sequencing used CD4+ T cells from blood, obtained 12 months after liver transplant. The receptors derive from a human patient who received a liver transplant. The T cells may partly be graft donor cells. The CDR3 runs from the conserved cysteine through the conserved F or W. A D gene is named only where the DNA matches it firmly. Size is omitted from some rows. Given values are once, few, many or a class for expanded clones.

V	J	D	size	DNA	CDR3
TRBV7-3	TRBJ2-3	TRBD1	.	TGTGCCAGCAGCTTTGACAGGGGGGTAGATACGCAGTATTTT	CASSFDRGVDTQYF
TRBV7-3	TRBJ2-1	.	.	TGTGCCAGCAGCTTAAAGTCAGGGGCGGTGGACAATGAGCAGTTCTTC	CASSLKSGAVDNEQFF
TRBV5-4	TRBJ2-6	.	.	TGTGCCAGCAGCTCTGGGGCCGATGGCTCTGGGGCCAACGTCCTGACTTTC	CASSSGADGSGANVLTF
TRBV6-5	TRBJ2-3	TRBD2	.	TGTGCCAGCAGTCAATCGGGGGGAGGGGATACGCAGTATTTT	CASSQSGGGDTQYF
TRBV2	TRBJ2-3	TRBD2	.	TGTGCCAGTCTTCGAACCCCGGGAGGGCTTCCAGATACGCAGTATTTT	CASLRTPGGLPDTQYF
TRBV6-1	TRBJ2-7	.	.	TGTGCCAGCAGTGAAGCGTGGGGAGCGTTCTCTTCCTACGAGCAGTACTTC	CASSEAWGAFSSYEQYF
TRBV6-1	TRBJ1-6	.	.	TGTGCCAGCAGCGGAGAAATTAATTCACCCCTCCACTTT	CASSGEINSPLHF
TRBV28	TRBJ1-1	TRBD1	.	TGTGCCAGCAGTGTACAGGGGGCGGCAGCTTTCTTT	CASSVQGAAAFF
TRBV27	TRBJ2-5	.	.	TGTGCCAGCACCAACCGGGGGCTAGCCGGAGAGACCCAGTACTTC	CASTNRGLAGETQYF
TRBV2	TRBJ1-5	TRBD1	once	TGTGCCAGCAGTGGGACAGGGCGGGGTCAGCCCCAGCATTTT	CASSGTGRGQPQHF
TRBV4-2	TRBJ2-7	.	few	TGTGCCAGCAGCTCCCGGGACCTATCGCGGGAGCAGTACTTC	CASSSRDLSREQYF
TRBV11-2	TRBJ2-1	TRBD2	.	TGTGCCAGCAGCTTAGTTAGCGGGAGGGCCGGGGGTGAGCAGTTCTTC	CASSLVSGRAGGEQFF
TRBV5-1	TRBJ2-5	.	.	TGCGCCAGCGCCCACCAAGAGACCCAGTACTTC	CASAHQETQYF
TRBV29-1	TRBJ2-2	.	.	TGCAGCGTGCGAATCGGGGCGGTGATTAGTGACACCGGGGAGCTGTTTTTT	CSVRIGAVISDTGELFF
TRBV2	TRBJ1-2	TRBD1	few	TGTGCCAGCAGTGAAGATACGCAGGGGGCCCCTTACACCTTC	CASSEDTQGAPYTF
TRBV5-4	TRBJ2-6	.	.	TGTGCCAGCAGCCAGAGACAGGCCCCGAACGTCCTGACTTTC	CASSQRQAPNVLTF
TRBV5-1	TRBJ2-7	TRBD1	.	TGCGCCAGCAGCTTGGGGACAGGAACGAGCTCCTACGAGCAGTACTTC	CASSLGTGTSSYEQYF
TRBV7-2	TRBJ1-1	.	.	TGTGCCAGCAGCCTCCTACAGGGTCGAACTGAAGCTTTCTTT	CASSLLQGRTEAFF
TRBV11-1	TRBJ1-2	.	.	TGTGCCAGCAGCCATCAGCGGGGGTCGGGCTACACCTTC	CASSHQRGSGYTF
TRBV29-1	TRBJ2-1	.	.	TGCAGCGCAATCACTAGCTACAATGAGCAGTTCTTC	CSAITSYNEQFF
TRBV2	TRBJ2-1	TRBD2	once	TGTGCCAGCAAGAAGGGACTAGCGGGAGTCGGTGAGCAGTTCTTC	CASKKGLAGVGEQFF
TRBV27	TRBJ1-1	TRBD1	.	TGTGCCAGCAGGGGACAGGTAAACACTGAAGCTTTCTTT	CASRGQVNTEAFF